Sequencing of this T cell receptor beta chain was carried out in a study of blood T cell repertoires in COVID-19. The CDR3 is 17 residues long. V dropped 0 bases and J dropped 0 bases, with 13 bases sitting between them. Per germline, CDR1 SGHTA and CDR2 FQGNSA. A Seattle source enrolled patients during active infection and followed them longitudinally. Assay used: immunoSEQ multiplex PCR; TCRdb lists only in-frame clones, some missing. The table lists 200,000 to 250,000 clones, more than 75% of them singletons. The chain combines TRBV7-2 with TRBJ2-3; D is possibly TRBD1 (5 bases). The receptor was isolated from a woman of 80 years or more with COVID-19, enrolled during active disease. Sequencing was performed on peripheral blood. CDR3 nucleotide sequence: TGTGCCAGCAGCTTAGCGCCAGGGAAAAAAAGCACAGATACGCAGTATTTT. Translation gives CASSLAPGKKSTDTQYF.